Shown below are 4 T cell receptor beta chains from a single sample sequenced in a study of technical replicates of blood from a few donors. Generated by immunoSEQ multiplex PCR, the TCRdb table keeps only in-frame clones and is missing some. Here the sample spans tens of thousands of clones, around 93% being singletons. Sequencing used T cells isolated from PBMCs. The source is a human donor in good health.

The chain carries TRBV4-3 and TRBJ2-7, with 9 bases identical to TRBD2. Germline values: CDR1 LGHNA, CDR2 YSLEER. This CDR3 is built from 17 residues. Unmatched junction bases numbered 9, after V lost 0 bases and J lost 3 bases. DNA of the CDR3: TGCGCCAGCAGCCAAGACGCAGTTAGCGGGAGTCTCTACGAGCAGTACTTC. This gives the protein CASSQDAVSGSLYEQYF.

The chain has TRBV27 and TRBJ2-1; D gene uncertain. Germline CDR1 is MNHEY and CDR2 is SMNVEV (reference sequence). The V gene lost 3 bases and the J gene lost 10 bases, with 16 bases spanning the gap. The CDR3 sequence is 14 residues long. CDR3 amino acids: CASSLFVAPAEQFF. In nucleotides, the CDR3 is TGTGCCAGCAGTTTGTTCGTAGCCCCAGCGGAGCAGTTCTTC.

This clone was detected only once. The CDR3 nucleotides read TGTGCCAGCAGCCCCACTTATGGGCTTGACGGACAGCTCTCTGGAAACACCATATATTTT. This codes for CASSPTYGLDGQLSGNTIYF. The V call is TRBV7-6, the J call TRBJ1-3, with a tentative D call TRBD1 (6 bases). V was pared by 5 bases and J by 0 bases, with 26 bases between. Per the germline V gene, CDR1 is SGHVS and CDR2 is FNYEAQ. The length of the CDR3 is 20 residues. Supplemented by reference TRBV7-6 and TRBJ1-3, the full variable domain reads GAGVSQSPRYKVTKRGQDVALRCDPISGHVSLYWYRQALGQGPEFLTYFNYEAQQDKSGLPNDRFSAERPEGSISTLTIQRTEQRDSAMYRCASSPTYGLDGQLSGNTIYFGEGSWLTVV.

The genes are TRBV7-2 and TRBJ2-5; D gene ambiguous. V was clipped by 0 bases and J by 5 bases, with 10 bases between them. Germline CDR1 and CDR2: SGHTA and FQGNSA. The CDR3 is 14 residues long. The chain's CDR3 is CASSLAKTLETQYF. CDR3 DNA sequence: TGTGCCAGCAGCTTAGCGAAGACTCTGGAGACCCAGTACTTC.